Following are 5 T cell receptor beta chains from one sample sequenced in a study of blood T cell repertoires in COVID-19. Sequencing was performed with immunoSEQ multiplex PCR; in TCRdb, only in-frame clones are kept and a portion is missing. The data contain about 270,000 clones, 86% of them singletons. What was sequenced was peripheral blood. The receptor set was obtained from a woman aged 60-70 years who had recovered from COVID-19.

This clone was observed once. J is TRBJ2-1 and V is TRBV28, with D possibly being TRBD2 (7 bases). The CDR3 runs to 20 residues. Trimming took 2 bases from V and 0 from J, leaving 23 bases between them. Per the germline V gene, CDR1 is MDHEN and CDR2 is SYDVKM. The chain's CDR3 is CASSLRGGITVPSSYNEQFF. The CDR3 region has the DNA TGTGCCAGCAGTTTAAGGGGGGGTATTACGGTACCGAGCTCCTACAATGAGCAGTTCTTC.

The V gene is TRBV4-3, the J gene TRBJ1-1; 8 bases match TRBD1. The CDR3 runs to 16 residues. From germline, CDR1 is LGHNA and CDR2 YSLEER. J was trimmed by 1 base and V by 1 base; bases with no gene match: 5. CDR3 region: CASSQVTGVWNTEAFF. CDR3 in DNA: TGCGCCAGCAGCCAAGTGACAGGGGTTTGGAACACTGAAGCTTTCTTT.

The rearrangement uses TRBV28 and TRBJ2-7; 11 bases match TRBD1. Germline V gene data show CDR1 as MDHEN and CDR2 as SYDVKM. V trimming: 4 bases; J trimming: 7 bases; junction bases outside the gene matches: 9. The CDR3 loop spans 15 amino acids. CDR3 in amino acids: CASSSPDRGRREQYF. CDR3 nucleotides: TGTGCCAGCAGTTCCCCGGACAGGGGGCGCCGGGAGCAGTACTTC.

The chain couples TRBV28 to TRBJ2-1, with D possibly matching TRBD2 (5 bases). This CDR3 contains 13 residues. Trimming left V 6 bases short and J 2 bases short, with 8 bases between. Looked up from germline, CDR1 is MDHEN and CDR2 is SYDVKM. CDR3 region: CASRWRTYNEQFF. As DNA, the CDR3 is TGTGCCAGCAGATGGAGGACCTACAATGAGCAGTTCTTC.

The CDR3 loop reads CASSSQVNTEAFF. CDR3 DNA sequence: TGTGCCAGCAGCTCACAGGTAAACACTGAAGCTTTCTTT. This sequence joins TRBV7-9 and TRBJ1-1, with D perhaps TRBD1 (5 bases). V was trimmed by 4 bases and J by 2 bases, leaving 8 bases between them. The length of the CDR3 is 13 residues. Germline CDR1 is SEHNR and CDR2 is FQNEAQ (reference sequence).